The rows below give T cell receptor beta chains drawn from one sample of a study of identical twins. Each CDR3 protein is one row after TCRdb ran MiXCR on the 5' RACE reads. The sample lists around 160,000 distinct CDR3 sequences, roughly 3.5% occurring once. Material for sequencing was memory T cells sorted from blood. These receptors all stem from a man aged 18 to 30 in good health. The CDR3 runs from the conserved cysteine through the conserved F or W. Fields, in order: J gene, V gene, clone size, D gene, CDR3 DNA, CDR3 protein. A D gene is named only where the DNA matches it firmly. Only part of the rows carry a size: once, few, many, or a class if the clone is expanded.

J: TRBJ2-3
V: TRBV7-3
size: NA
D: TRBD2
DNA: TGTGCCAGCAGCTCCAGCGGGAGTAAGGATACGCAGTATTTT
CDR3: CASSSSGSKDTQYF

J: TRBJ1-1
V: TRBV10-2
size: many
D: TRBD1
DNA: TGCGCCAGCAGTGGGGGGACAGGAGCGAACACTGAAGCTTTCTTT
CDR3: CASSGGTGANTEAFF

J: TRBJ2-3
V: TRBV27
size: many
D: TRBD2
DNA: TGTGCCAGCAGTTTATCGAAGAATCTAGCGGGCGTGATACTAGATCGCACAGATACGCAGTATTTT
CDR3: CASSLSKNLAGVILDRTDTQYF

J: TRBJ2-3
V: TRBV6-4
size: many
D: NA
DNA: TGTGCCAGCAGTGATAGAGCTGACACAGATACGCAGTATTTT
CDR3: CASSDRADTDTQYF

J: TRBJ2-5
V: TRBV11-2
size: many
D: NA
DNA: TGTGCCAGCAGCGCCGGACAGCAAGAGACCCAGTACTTC
CDR3: CASSAGQQETQYF

J: TRBJ2-2
V: TRBV15
size: many
D: NA
DNA: TGTGCCACCAGCACCGTCAGCAGCGATTACACCGGGGAGCTGTTTTTT
CDR3: CATSTVSSDYTGELFF

J: TRBJ2-6
V: TRBV11-2
size: many
D: NA
DNA: TGTGCCAGCAGCTTAGGGGGGCGGGGCTCCTCTGGGGCCAACGTCCTGACTTTC
CDR3: CASSLGGRGSSGANVLTF

J: TRBJ1-4
V: TRBV5-1
size: many
D: NA
DNA: TGCGCCAGCAGCTTGGGAGGCTCGGAAAAACTGTTTTTT
CDR3: CASSLGGSEKLFF

J: TRBJ2-7
V: TRBV6-2/TRBV6-3
size: many
D: TRBD2
DNA: TGTGCCAGCAGTTACCCGAAAGGCGCCGCCCGACTAGCCTTTTCCTACGAGCAGTACTTC
CDR3: CASSYPKGAARLAFSYEQYF

J: TRBJ2-3
V: TRBV3-1
size: many
D: NA
DNA: TGTGCCAGCAGCTACCAGGCAGGCACAGATACGCAGTATTTT
CDR3: CASSYQAGTDTQYF

J: TRBJ2-7
V: TRBV20-1
size: many
D: NA
DNA: TGCAGTGCTAGAGTCGCCAGCTCCTACGAGCAGTACTTC
CDR3: CSARVASSYEQYF

J: TRBJ2-1
V: TRBV6-1
size: many
D: TRBD2
DNA: TGTGCCAGCACCGGGGGGGTTCGGGTCCATGAGCAGTTCTTC
CDR3: CASTGGVRVHEQFF

J: TRBJ2-3
V: TRBV24-1
size: few
D: NA
DNA: TGTGCCCCGGGGGTAGGGGATCACACAGATACGCAGTATTTT
CDR3: CAPGVGDHTDTQYF

J: TRBJ2-1
V: TRBV12-3/TRBV12-4
size: many
D: NA
DNA: TGTGCCAGCAGGGCCGGGGTTTACAATGAGCAGTTCTTC
CDR3: CASRAGVYNEQFF

J: TRBJ2-3
V: TRBV5-1
size: many
D: NA
DNA: TGCGCCAGCAGCTTGGCGTTGACTAGCACAGATACGCAGTATTTT
CDR3: CASSLALTSTDTQYF

J: TRBJ1-1
V: TRBV4-1
size: many
D: NA
DNA: TGCGCCAGCAGCCAAGACAGGGACACTGAAGCTTTCTTT
CDR3: CASSQDRDTEAFF

J: TRBJ2-7
V: TRBV6-5
size: NA
D: NA
DNA: TGTGCCAGCAGTTACTCTGACGGGGCTGGAGGTATGAACTTC
CDR3: CASSYSDGAGGMNF

J: TRBJ1-1
V: TRBV10-3
size: many
D: NA
DNA: TGTGCCATCAGGGACGATTTCCTTAACACTGAAGCTTTCTTT
CDR3: CAIRDDFLNTEAFF

J: TRBJ2-3
V: TRBV20-1
size: many
D: TRBD1
DNA: TGCAGTGCTAGACCCGCGGACCTTTCAGGGGGAGATACGCAGTATTTT
CDR3: CSARPADLSGGDTQYF

J: TRBJ2-7
V: TRBV28
size: many
D: NA
DNA: TGTGCCAGCAGTTTAGAGTCAGGGGTAAGAGAGCAGTACTTC
CDR3: CASSLESGVREQYF

J: TRBJ2-1
V: TRBV12-3/TRBV12-4
size: medium-sized
D: NA
DNA: TGTGCCAGCAGTTTAGGTGTAAATGAGCAGTTCTTC
CDR3: CASSLGVNEQFF

J: TRBJ1-1
V: TRBV20-1
size: many
D: NA
DNA: TGCAGTGCTCGAAGACGTAGCTTGCAGAACACTGAAGCTTTCTTT
CDR3: CSARRRSLQNTEAFF

J: TRBJ1-1
V: TRBV10-3
size: many
D: NA
DNA: TGTGCCATCAGCCCGAACCGGGACATCCAAACTGAAGCTTTCTTT
CDR3: CAISPNRDIQTEAFF

J: TRBJ2-3
V: TRBV5-1
size: NA
D: TRBD2
DNA: TGCGCCAGCAGCTTGGAGGCTAGCGGGAGGGCCGGTACGCAGTATTTT
CDR3: CASSLEASGRAGTQYF

J: TRBJ2-7
V: TRBV7-9
size: many
D: TRBD1
DNA: TGTGCCAGCAGCGCTGGACAGGGGTCCTACGAGCAGTACTTC
CDR3: CASSAGQGSYEQYF

J: TRBJ2-6
V: TRBV7-8
size: many
D: TRBD1
DNA: TGTGCCAGCAGCGGCCGGGACAGGGAGGCAGGGGCCAACGTCCTGACTTTC
CDR3: CASSGRDREAGANVLTF

J: TRBJ2-4
V: TRBV7-8
size: many
D: NA
DNA: TGTGCCAGCAGCTTAGTGCGACTAGGGGCGCACATTCAGTACTTC
CDR3: CASSLVRLGAHIQYF

J: TRBJ2-2
V: TRBV18
size: few
D: NA
DNA: TGTGCCAGCTCACCACCGCAAGTTTCCGGGGAGCTGTTTTTT
CDR3: CASSPPQVSGELFF

J: TRBJ2-3
V: TRBV19
size: many
D: NA
DNA: TGTGCCAGTAGTAACACAGGAAACACAGATACGCAGTATTTT
CDR3: CASSNTGNTDTQYF

J: TRBJ2-1
V: TRBV12-3/TRBV12-4
size: many
D: NA
DNA: TGTGCCAGCAGCTTTCAGGGGAGTGGTTCCTACAATGAGCAGTTCTTC
CDR3: CASSFQGSGSYNEQFF

J: TRBJ2-1
V: TRBV20-1
size: many
D: NA
DNA: TGCAGTGCTAGAGCTCGGGGGATGGAAGAGCAGTTCTTC
CDR3: CSARARGMEEQFF

J: TRBJ2-2
V: TRBV4-3
size: many
D: TRBD2
DNA: TGCGCCAGCAGCCAAGAGAGCGGGAGGGGCACCGGGGAGCTGTTTTTT
CDR3: CASSQESGRGTGELFF

J: TRBJ1-1
V: TRBV14
size: many
D: NA
DNA: TGTGCCAGCAGCCAACTTAACGGAGGGGCCACTGAAGCTTTCTTT
CDR3: CASSQLNGGATEAFF

J: TRBJ2-7
V: TRBV27
size: many
D: NA
DNA: TGTGCCAGCAGTTTGAACAGGATCTACGAGCAGTACTTC
CDR3: CASSLNRIYEQYF

J: TRBJ2-2
V: TRBV20-1
size: many
D: TRBD1
DNA: TGCAGTGCTAGCAAGGGGGCCGGGGACACCGGGGAGCTGTTTTTT
CDR3: CSASKGAGDTGELFF

J: TRBJ1-5
V: TRBV12-3/TRBV12-4
size: many
D: TRBD1
DNA: TGTGCCAGCAGTCTCGGACAGGGGATAAGTAGTCAGCCCCAGCATTTT
CDR3: CASSLGQGISSQPQHF

J: TRBJ1-5
V: TRBV20-1
size: many
D: NA
DNA: TGCAGTGCTTTCCCCTCGGGACGCACGGTGGGCCAGCCCCAGCATTTT
CDR3: CSAFPSGRTVGQPQHF

J: TRBJ1-2
V: TRBV7-8
size: few
D: NA
DNA: TGTGCCAGCAGCCGCGTTGGGGTTGGGGACGTCTATGGCTACACCTTC
CDR3: CASSRVGVGDVYGYTF

J: TRBJ1-5
V: TRBV2
size: many
D: NA
DNA: TGTGCCAGCAGTGAGACCTCGGTAGGCCAGCCCCAGCATTTT
CDR3: CASSETSVGQPQHF

J: TRBJ2-7
V: TRBV7-2
size: many
D: NA
DNA: TGTGCCAGCAGCTTAGGTGGCGGGATTTCCTACGAGCAGTACTTC
CDR3: CASSLGGGISYEQYF

J: TRBJ2-1
V: TRBV12-3/TRBV12-4
size: many
D: TRBD1
DNA: TGTGCCAGCAGGCCCGGGACAGCTACCTACAATGAGCAGTTCTTC
CDR3: CASRPGTATYNEQFF

J: TRBJ2-3
V: TRBV12-3/TRBV12-4
size: many
D: TRBD1
DNA: TGTGCCAGCAGTTACAGGGGACCGCAGTATTTT
CDR3: CASSYRGPQYF

J: TRBJ2-1
V: TRBV7-7
size: many
D: NA
DNA: TGTGCCAGCAGTCGGTCGGGGTACAATGAGCAGTTCTTC
CDR3: CASSRSGYNEQFF

J: TRBJ2-7
V: TRBV11-2
size: many
D: NA
DNA: TGTGCCAGCAGCTTAGCCCCGGCAGGGTCCGAGCAGTACTTC
CDR3: CASSLAPAGSEQYF

J: TRBJ1-1
V: TRBV12-3/TRBV12-4
size: many
D: NA
DNA: TGTGCCAGCAGTTTTATCGGGTTGGGGAACACTGAAGCTTTCTTT
CDR3: CASSFIGLGNTEAFF

J: TRBJ2-6
V: TRBV20-1
size: many
D: NA
DNA: TGCAGTGCTACTCAAGGGGGGACAGCCTCTGGGGCCAACGTCCTGACTTTC
CDR3: CSATQGGTASGANVLTF

J: TRBJ1-2
V: TRBV12-3/TRBV12-4
size: many
D: NA
DNA: TGTGCCAGCAGTTTATATTGGGATAGAGGGATTGGCTACACCTTC
CDR3: CASSLYWDRGIGYTF

J: TRBJ2-1
V: TRBV10-3
size: many
D: TRBD2
DNA: TGTGCCATCAGTACGGGAGGGCCGTACAATGAGCAGTTCTTC
CDR3: CAISTGGPYNEQFF

J: TRBJ2-1
V: TRBV20-1
size: many
D: TRBD2
DNA: TGCAGTGCTAGGGTTCGTGCGGGAGTTCAGAATGAGCAGTTCTTC
CDR3: CSARVRAGVQNEQFF

J: TRBJ2-4
V: TRBV7-2
size: many
D: NA
DNA: TGTGCCAGCAGACCACCCGCGCTCGGGGTCAAAAACATTCAGTACTTC
CDR3: CASRPPALGVKNIQYF

J: TRBJ2-5
V: TRBV27
size: many
D: NA
DNA: TGTGCCAGCTCCCTTCGATACAGCGTCCAAGAGACCCAGTACTTC
CDR3: CASSLRYSVQETQYF

J: TRBJ1-5
V: TRBV12-3/TRBV12-4
size: many
D: NA
DNA: TGTGCCAGCAGTTTCGGGACTATCAATCAGCCCCAGCATTTT
CDR3: CASSFGTINQPQHF

J: TRBJ2-3
V: TRBV11-2
size: many
D: NA
DNA: TGTGCCAGCAGCCTCGCTCGGGAGTTCCTCAAAACTGCAGATACGCAGTATTTT
CDR3: CASSLAREFLKTADTQYF